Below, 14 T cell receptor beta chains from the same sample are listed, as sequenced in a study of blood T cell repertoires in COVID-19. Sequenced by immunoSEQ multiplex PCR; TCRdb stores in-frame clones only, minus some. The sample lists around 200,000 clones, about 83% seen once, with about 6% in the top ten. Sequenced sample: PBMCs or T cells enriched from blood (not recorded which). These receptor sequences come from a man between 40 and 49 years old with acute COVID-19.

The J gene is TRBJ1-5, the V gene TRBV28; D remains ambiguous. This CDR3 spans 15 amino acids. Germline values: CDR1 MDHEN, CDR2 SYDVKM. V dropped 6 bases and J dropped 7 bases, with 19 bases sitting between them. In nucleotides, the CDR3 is TGTGCCAGCAGCACACCAGCGGGCTTGAGGCAGCCCCAGCATTTT. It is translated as CASSTPAGLRQPQHF.

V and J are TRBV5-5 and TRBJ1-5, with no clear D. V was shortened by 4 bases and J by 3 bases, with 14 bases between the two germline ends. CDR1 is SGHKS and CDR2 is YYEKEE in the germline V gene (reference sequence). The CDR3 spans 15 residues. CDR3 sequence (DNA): TGTGCCAGCAGCCTACTCTCAGCGAACAATCAGCCCCAGCATTTT. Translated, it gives CASSLLSANNQPQHF.

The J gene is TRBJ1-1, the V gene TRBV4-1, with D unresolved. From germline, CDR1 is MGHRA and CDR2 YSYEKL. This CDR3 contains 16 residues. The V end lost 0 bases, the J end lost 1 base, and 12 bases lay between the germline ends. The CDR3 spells CASSQDRFFGNTEAFF. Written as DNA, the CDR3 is TGCGCCAGCAGCCAAGATCGATTTTTCGGGAACACTGAAGCTTTCTTT.

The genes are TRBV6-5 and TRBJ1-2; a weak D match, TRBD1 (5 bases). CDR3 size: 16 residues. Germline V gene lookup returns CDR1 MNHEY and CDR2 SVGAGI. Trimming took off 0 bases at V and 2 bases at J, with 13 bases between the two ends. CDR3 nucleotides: TGTGCCAGCAGTTACTCCGGGGGGTTGCTAAACTATGGCTACACCTTC. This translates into CASSYSGGLLNYGYTF.

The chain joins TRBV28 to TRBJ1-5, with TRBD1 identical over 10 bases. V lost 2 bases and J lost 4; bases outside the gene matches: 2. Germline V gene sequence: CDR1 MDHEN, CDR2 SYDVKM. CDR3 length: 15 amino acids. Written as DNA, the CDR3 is TGTGCCAGCAGTTTAGGGACAGGGGCGAATCAGCCCCAGCATTTT. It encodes CASSLGTGANQPQHF.

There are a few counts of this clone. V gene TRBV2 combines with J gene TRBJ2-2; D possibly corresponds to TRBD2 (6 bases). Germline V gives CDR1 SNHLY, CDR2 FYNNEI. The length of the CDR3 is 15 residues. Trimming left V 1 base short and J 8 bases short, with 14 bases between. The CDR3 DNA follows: TGTGCCAGCAGTGAAGGGGGACTCGCAAGAGGGGAGCTGTTTTTT. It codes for CASSEGGLARGELFF. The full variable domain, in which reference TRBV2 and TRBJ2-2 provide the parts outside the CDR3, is EPEVTQTPSHQVTQMGQEVILRCVPISNHLYFYWYRQILGQKVEFLVSFYNNEISEKSEIFDDQFSVERPDGSNFTLKIRSTKLEDSAMYFCASSEGGLARGELFFGEGSRLTVL.

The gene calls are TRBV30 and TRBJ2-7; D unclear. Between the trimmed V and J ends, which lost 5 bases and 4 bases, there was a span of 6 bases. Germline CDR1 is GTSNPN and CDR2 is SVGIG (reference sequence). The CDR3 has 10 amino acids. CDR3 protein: CAWGLYEQYF. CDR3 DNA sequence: TGTGCCTGGGGTCTATACGAGCAGTACTTC.

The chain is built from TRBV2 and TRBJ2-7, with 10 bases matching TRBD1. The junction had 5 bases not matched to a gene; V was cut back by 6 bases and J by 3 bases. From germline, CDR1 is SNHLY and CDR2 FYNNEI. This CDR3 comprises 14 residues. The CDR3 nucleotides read TGTGCCAGCAGAGGAAGGGACAGGGGCTACGAGCAGTACTTC. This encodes CASRGRDRGYEQYF.

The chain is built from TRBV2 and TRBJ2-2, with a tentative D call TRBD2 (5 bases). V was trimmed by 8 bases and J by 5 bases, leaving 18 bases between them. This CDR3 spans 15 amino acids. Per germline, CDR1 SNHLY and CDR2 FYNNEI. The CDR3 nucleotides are TGTGCCAGCGCACTAGGTTCCCGGTATACCGGGGAGCTGTTTTTT. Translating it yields CASALGSRYTGELFF.

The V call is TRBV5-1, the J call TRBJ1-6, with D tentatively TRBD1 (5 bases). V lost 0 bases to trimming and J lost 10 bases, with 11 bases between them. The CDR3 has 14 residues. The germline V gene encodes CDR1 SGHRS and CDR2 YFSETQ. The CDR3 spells CASSLGTTESPLHF. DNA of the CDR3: TGCGCCAGCAGCTTGGGGACAACCGAGTCACCCCTCCACTTT.

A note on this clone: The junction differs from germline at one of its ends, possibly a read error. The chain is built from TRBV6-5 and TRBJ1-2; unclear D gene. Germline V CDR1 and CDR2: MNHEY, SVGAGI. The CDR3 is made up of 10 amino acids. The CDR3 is CASSYFVVTF. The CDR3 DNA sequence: TGTGCCAGCAGCTACTTTGTCGTCACCTTC.

This CDR3 is CASSLATGTSGRVYNEQFF. In DNA, the CDR3 is TGTGCCAGCAGCTTAGCGACCGGGACTAGCGGGAGAGTGTACAATGAGCAGTTCTTC. This sequence joins TRBV7-2 and TRBJ2-1; 14 positions agree with TRBD2. The CDR3 contains 19 residues. The V and J ends lost 0 bases and 4 bases, in that order; junction bases with no gene match: 8. The V gene's germline CDR1 is SGHTA and CDR2 FQGNSA.

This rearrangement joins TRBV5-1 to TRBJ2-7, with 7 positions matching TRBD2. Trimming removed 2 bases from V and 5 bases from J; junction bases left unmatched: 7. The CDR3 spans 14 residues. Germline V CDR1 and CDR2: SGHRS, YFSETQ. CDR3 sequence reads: CASSFGGWRDEQYF. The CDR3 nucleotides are TGCGCCAGCAGCTTCGGGGGGTGGCGCGACGAGCAGTACTTC.

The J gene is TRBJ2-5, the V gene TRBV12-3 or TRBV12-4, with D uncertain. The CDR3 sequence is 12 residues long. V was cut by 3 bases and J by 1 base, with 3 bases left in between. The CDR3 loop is CASSFGQETQYF. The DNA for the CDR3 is TGTGCCAGCAGTTTCGGCCAAGAGACCCAGTACTTC.